A selection of T cell receptor beta chains follows, all from one sample in a study of long-term antiretroviral therapy in people with HIV. The assay was immunoSEQ multiplex PCR, and TCRdb's table has in-frame clones only and misses some. The table lists 20,000 to 30,000 clones, around 80% of them singletons. The material sequenced was unsorted PBMCs, taken 1.2 years after starting antiretroviral therapy. These receptor sequences come from a woman between 40 and 55 years old with HIV. Each CDR3 is given with its conserved first and last residue. The D gene is left open where the match is weak. Not every row has a clone size; where given, it reads once, few, many or a size class.

J gene	D gene	clone size	V gene	CDR3 protein	CDR3 DNA
TRBJ2-5	TRBD1	NA	TRBV7-2	CASSLDRGQETQYF	TGTGCCAGCAGCCTAGACAGGGGGCAAGAGACCCAGTACTTC
TRBJ2-2	NA	few	TRBV5-1	CASSPELMNTGELFF	TGCGCCAGCAGCCCCGAGCTCATGAACACCGGGGAGCTGTTTTTT
TRBJ2-1	NA	NA	TRBV11-3	CASSLRASNEQFF	TGTGCCAGCAGCTTGAGGGCCTCCAATGAGCAGTTCTTC
TRBJ2-3	NA	once	TRBV5-1	CASSLGTGPSTDTQYF	TGCGCCAGCAGCTTGGGTACAGGGCCTAGCACAGATACGCAGTATTTT
TRBJ1-1	TRBD1	NA	TRBV29-1	CSVSGTASTEAFF	TGCAGCGTTTCCGGGACAGCGAGCACTGAAGCTTTCTTT
TRBJ1-2	NA	NA	TRBV5-6	CASSLYPVDYGYTF	TGTGCCAGCAGCTTGTACCCGGTAGACTATGGCTACACCTTC
TRBJ2-7	NA	NA	TRBV7-9	CASSFSAGTPYEQYF	TGTGCCAGCAGCTTTAGTGCGGGGACCCCCTACGAGCAGTACTTC
TRBJ1-2	TRBD1	NA	TRBV19	CASSATGVGGYTF	TGTGCCAGTAGTGCGACAGGGGTGGGCGGCTACACCTTC
TRBJ2-7	TRBD2	NA	TRBV30	CAWSPLAGVSEQYF	TGTGCCTGGAGTCCACTAGCGGGGGTTAGCGAGCAGTACTTC
TRBJ2-3	TRBD2	NA	TRBV11-2	CASSRKTSGRVSNDTQYF	TGTGCCAGCAGCCGAAAGACTAGCGGGAGGGTAAGTAATGATACGCAGTATTTT
TRBJ2-5	TRBD2	NA	TRBV5-6	CASSWRAGAVETQYF	TGTGCCAGCAGCTGGCGGGCGGGAGCAGTGGAGACCCAGTACTTC
TRBJ1-5	TRBD1	NA	TRBV29-1	CSVGQDSNQPQHF	TGCAGCGTCGGACAGGATAGCAATCAGCCCCAGCATTTT
TRBJ2-3	NA	NA	TRBV6-1	CASSDRQATQYF	TGTGCCAGCAGTGACCGACAGGCTACGCAGTATTTT
TRBJ2-3	NA	few	TRBV2	CASSVGDTQYF	TGTGCCAGCAGTGTCGGGGATACGCAGTATTTT
TRBJ2-3	TRBD1	NA	TRBV18	CASSLGQGLDTQYF	TGTGCCAGCTCACTCGGACAGGGATTGGATACGCAGTATTTT
TRBJ1-1	NA	NA	TRBV6-5	CASRLPGQNTEAFF	TGTGCCAGCAGATTACCGGGACAGAACACTGAAGCTTTCTTT